Each of the 22 T cell receptor beta chains below was sequenced from the same sample in a study of PD-1 blockade in mismatch repair-deficient tumors. Sequencing was performed with immunoSEQ multiplex PCR; in TCRdb, only in-frame clones are kept and a portion is missing. The sample yields around 48,000 clones, roughly 75% seen once. The sample here was peripheral blood, taken 4 weeks after starting pembrolizumab. These receptors came from an adult with mismatch repair-deficient cancer.

The chain has TRBV14 and TRBJ1-3; 8 bases align to TRBD1. CDR1 and CDR2 from the germline V gene are SGHDN and FVKESK. The junction had 5 bases not matched to a gene; V was cut back by 4 bases and J by 0 bases. This CDR3 contains 16 residues. As DNA, the CDR3 is TGTGCCAGCAGCCTTGGACAGGGAAACTCTGGAAACACCATATATTTT. Residues: CASSLGQGNSGNTIYF.

J is TRBJ2-1 and V is TRBV7-9, with TRBD2 matching over 8 bases. The germline CDR1 and CDR2 sequences are SEHNR and FQNEAQ (reference sequence). This CDR3 has 17 amino acids. J lost 3 bases, V lost 2 bases, and 9 bases had no gene match. As DNA, the CDR3 is TGTGCCAGCAGCTTAAATCCAGCGGGAGACCTCTACAATGAGCAGTTCTTC. This translates into CASSLNPAGDLYNEQFF. Full variable domain (missing parts from reference TRBV7-9 and TRBJ2-1): DTGVSQNPRHKITKRGQNVTFRCDPISEHNRLYWYRQTLGQGPEFLTYFQNEAQLEKSRLLSDRFSAERPKGSFSTLEIQRTEQGDSAMYLCASSLNPAGDLYNEQFFGPGTRLTVL.

The V and J genes are TRBV6-6 and TRBJ2-7, with 9 bases matching TRBD1. This CDR3 has 14 amino acids. Germline lookup yields CDR1 MNHNY and CDR2 SVGAGI (reference sequence). J lost 2 bases, V lost 6 bases, and 5 bases had no gene match. Written as DNA, the CDR3 is TGTGCCAGCAGGGGGCGGGACAGGGCCTACGAGCAGTACTTC. This translates into CASRGRDRAYEQYF.

The CDR3 loop is CASSLGQGNTDTQYF. The CDR3 coding sequence is TGCGCCAGCAGCTTGGGACAGGGAAACACAGATACGCAGTATTTT. The chain links TRBV5-1 to TRBJ2-3, with 7 bases fitting TRBD1. Trimming cost V 0 bases and J 2 bases; bases outside gene matches: 3. CDR1 and CDR2 (germline): SGHRS, YFSETQ. The CDR3 totals 15 residues.

V is TRBV5-5 and J is TRBJ1-2; 7 bases are a match to TRBD1. V was clipped by 1 base and J by 8 bases; unmatched bases: 11. In germline, CDR1 is SGHKS, CDR2 YYEKEE (reference sequence). CDR3 length: 15 residues. The CDR3 DNA is TGTGCCAGCAGCTTGAATCGGGACAGAGCTCTGGGCTACACCTTC. This sequence encodes CASSLNRDRALGYTF.

CDR3 sequence reads: CASSLAETENYGYTF. In DNA form, the CDR3 reads TGTGCCAGCAGCTTAGCAGAGACAGAGAACTATGGCTACACCTTC. This chain connects TRBV7-9 to TRBJ1-2; D might be TRBD1 (5 bases). The germline CDR1 and CDR2 sequences are SEHNR and FQNEAQ (reference sequence). V was trimmed by 0 bases and J by 2 bases, leaving 10 bases between them. The CDR3 runs to 15 residues.

This clone was recorded once. CDR3 nucleotide sequence: TGTGCCAGCAGTCGGAAGGGAGGTGACTATGGCTACACCTTC. Translated, it gives CASSRKGGDYGYTF. V usage is TRBV25-1 and J usage is TRBJ1-2; D is undetermined. From germline, CDR1 is MGHDK and CDR2 SYGVNS. The CDR3 has 14 amino acids. V shed 5 bases and J shed 3 bases, with 13 bases lying between them.

The chain recombines TRBV6-6 with TRBJ2-2, with D perhaps matching TRBD1 or TRBD2 (6 bases each). Trimming left V 6 bases short and J 1 base short, with 15 bases between. This CDR3 is built from 16 residues. Germline V gene sequence: CDR1 MNHNY, CDR2 SVGAGI (reference sequence). CDR3 residues: CASSPRGAGNTGELFF. CDR3 coding DNA: TGTGCCAGCAGCCCCAGGGGAGCGGGGAACACCGGGGAGCTGTTTTTT.

The J gene is TRBJ1-1, the V gene TRBV7-2; 8 bases are shared with TRBD1. CDR3 length: 14 residues. The trim removed 4 bases at V and 2 bases at J, leaving 3 bases unmatched. Germline V gives CDR1 SGHTA, CDR2 FQGNSA. CDR3 sequence: CASSYRGLNTEAFF. The CDR3 DNA reads TGTGCCAGCAGCTACAGGGGGTTAAACACTGAAGCTTTCTTT.

This chain links TRBV10-1 with TRBJ1-1; a weak D match, TRBD1 (6 bases). The CDR3 length is 11 residues. Trimming stripped 8 bases from V and 3 bases from J, with 7 bases between. CDR1 is WNHNN and CDR2 is SYGVQD in the germline V gene (reference sequence). The CDR3 sequence: CASAGDTEAFF. CDR3 in DNA: TGCGCCAGCGCAGGGGACACTGAAGCTTTCTTT.

This chain connects TRBV19 to TRBJ1-5, with a tentative D call TRBD1 (5 bases). CDR3 length: 16 residues. From germline, CDR1 is LNHDA and CDR2 SQIVND (reference sequence). Between the trimmed V and J ends, which lost 3 bases and 0 bases, there was a span of 12 bases. The CDR3 sequence is CASSIRGGYSNQPQHF. In DNA, the CDR3 is TGTGCCAGTAGTATCCGGGGGGGATATAGCAATCAGCCCCAGCATTTT.

This chain joins TRBV11-2 and TRBJ2-1; 7 nucleotides match TRBD2. The length of the CDR3 is 17 residues. Germline V gene lookup returns CDR1 SGHAT and CDR2 FQNNGV. The trim removed 5 bases at V and 0 bases at J, leaving 10 bases unmatched. The CDR3: CASSGPKRGASYNEQFF. The DNA of the CDR3 is TGTGCCAGCAGCGGACCCAAGCGGGGAGCCTCCTACAATGAGCAGTTCTTC.

This clone occurred a few times. The chain combines TRBV28 with TRBJ1-1, with D unclear. Germline CDR1 reads MDHEN; CDR2 reads SYDVKM. The CDR3 is 11 amino acids. V lost 8 bases and J lost 11, with 15 bases in between. Here the CDR3 reads CASGAAAEAFF. For the CDR3, the DNA is TGTGCCAGCGGAGCGGCGGCAGAGGCTTTCTTT.

This chain uses TRBV9 with TRBJ2-3; D unclear. Trimming shortened V by 1 base and J by 2 bases, and 8 bases separated the two germline ends. The CDR3 is 14 amino acids. The germline V gene has CDR1 SGDLS and CDR2 YYNGEE. CDR3 sequence reads: CASSVQPLTDTQYF. The CDR3 DNA is TGTGCCAGCAGCGTACAGCCTCTCACAGATACGCAGTATTTT.

The rearrangement joins TRBV5-4 to TRBJ2-1, with 8 bases aligning to TRBD2. The CDR3 extends over 15 amino acids. V was pared by 0 bases and J by 9 bases, with 8 bases of the junction left unmatched. Per the germline V gene, CDR1 is SGHNT and CDR2 is YYREEE (reference sequence). CDR3 coding DNA: TGTGCCAGCAGCTTGGACGGGAGGGCCGGGAGTGAGCAGTTCTTC. Residues: CASSLDGRAGSEQFF.

This chain links TRBV10-3 with TRBJ2-5; 8 nucleotides agree with TRBD1. CDR1 is ENHRY and CDR2 is SYGVKD in the germline V gene. V shed 3 bases, J shed 2 bases, and the junction held 5 bases outside the gene matches. The CDR3 spans 15 residues. The CDR3 loop is CAISEDRGVQETQYF. The CDR3 coding sequence is TGTGCCATCAGTGAAGACAGGGGAGTTCAAGAGACCCAGTACTTC.

The chain has TRBV30 and TRBJ1-3, with D perhaps matching TRBD1 (5 bases). The CDR3 is 15 residues long. V was pared by 2 bases and J by 2 bases, with 13 bases between. The germline CDR1 and CDR2 sequences are GTSNPN and SVGIG (reference sequence). This CDR3 reads CAWSSGTGAGNTIYF. DNA of the CDR3: TGTGCCTGGAGTTCCGGGACGGGGGCTGGAAACACCATATATTTT.

The rearrangement uses TRBV11-1 and TRBJ1-2; D remains ambiguous. V was clipped by 3 bases and J by 0 bases, with 11 bases between them. Germline V gene sequence: CDR1 SGHAT, CDR2 FQDESV (reference sequence). This CDR3 contains 15 residues. The CDR3 is CASSFDGKTNYGYTF. DNA of the CDR3: TGTGCCAGCAGCTTCGACGGGAAGACTAACTATGGCTACACCTTC. The full variable domain, in which reference TRBV11-1 and TRBJ1-2 provide the parts outside the CDR3, is EAEVAQSPRYKITEKSQAVAFWCDPISGHATLYWYRQILGQGPELLVQFQDESVVDDSQLPKDRFSAERLKGVDSTLKIQPAELGDSAMYLCASSFDGKTNYGYTFGSGTRLTVV.

The count of this clone is one. The rearrangement uses TRBV2 and TRBJ1-2; D call uncertain. V shed 1 base and J shed 0 bases, with 9 bases lying between them. Germline CDR1 reads SNHLY; CDR2 reads FYNNEI. The CDR3 loop spans 15 amino acids. CDR3 sequence (DNA): TGTGCCAGCAGTGAAGGGCGGAACACTAACTATGGCTACACCTTC. Translated: CASSEGRNTNYGYTF.

The rearrangement uses TRBV19 and TRBJ1-1; D might be TRBD1 (6 bases). This CDR3 is 13 amino acids long. The germline V and J ends were trimmed by 10 bases and 6 bases, with 18 bases remaining between them. Per germline, CDR1 LNHDA and CDR2 SQIVND (reference sequence). CDR3 in amino acids: CAITGPRRAEAFF. CDR3 in DNA: TGTGCCATCACAGGGCCCCGAAGGGCTGAAGCTTTCTTT.

The V gene is TRBV6-5, the J gene TRBJ1-2, with D possibly matching TRBD1 (6 bases). The CDR3 runs 13 residues. CDR1 and CDR2 from the germline V gene are MNHEY and SVGAGI. Trimming pared 0 bases from V and 8 bases from J, leaving 10 bases between. The CDR3 sequence is CASSYSGGVGYTF. DNA for the CDR3: TGTGCCAGCAGTTACTCCGGGGGCGTCGGCTACACCTTC.

For the CDR3, the DNA is TGTGCCTGGAGTGTACGGAACGAGCAGTTCTTC. Amino acid sequence: CAWSVRNEQFF. The J gene is TRBJ2-1, the V gene TRBV30; no definite D call. The CDR3 spans 11 residues. Per the germline V gene, CDR1 is GTSNPN and CDR2 is SVGIG (reference sequence). Trimming stripped 0 bases from V and 10 bases from J, with 7 bases between.